The T cell receptor (beta chain) described here comes from a study of blood T cell repertoires in COVID-19. Background on the study: From T cells, B-cell-depleted T cells, or PBMCs came the material, which was cDNA or gDNA.

Methods used by the authors: Amplification of reference gene primers was used by the study to estimate nucleated cell counts. Profiling relied on immunoSEQ multiplex PCR, and the TCRdb table lists in-frame clones only, not all of them. Clone size and V and J calls were adopted from that table, with D and trimming inferred from the DNA. The repertoire includes about 150,000 clones, roughly 80% of them detected once, and around 1.7% sits in the top ten. Germline V lookup: CDR1 LGHNA, CDR2 YNFKEQ. There are 14 residues in the CDR3. The V end lost 0 bases, the J end lost 12 bases, and 17 bases lay between the germline ends.

The V call is TRBV4-2, the J call TRBJ1-1, with unresolved D. The source is an older man with acute or convalescent COVID-19. Sequencing was performed on peripheral blood. The CDR3 reads CASSQEVRSPRSFF. DNA of the CDR3: TGTGCCAGCAGCCAAGAGGTAAGGTCCCCGCGGTCTTTCTTT.